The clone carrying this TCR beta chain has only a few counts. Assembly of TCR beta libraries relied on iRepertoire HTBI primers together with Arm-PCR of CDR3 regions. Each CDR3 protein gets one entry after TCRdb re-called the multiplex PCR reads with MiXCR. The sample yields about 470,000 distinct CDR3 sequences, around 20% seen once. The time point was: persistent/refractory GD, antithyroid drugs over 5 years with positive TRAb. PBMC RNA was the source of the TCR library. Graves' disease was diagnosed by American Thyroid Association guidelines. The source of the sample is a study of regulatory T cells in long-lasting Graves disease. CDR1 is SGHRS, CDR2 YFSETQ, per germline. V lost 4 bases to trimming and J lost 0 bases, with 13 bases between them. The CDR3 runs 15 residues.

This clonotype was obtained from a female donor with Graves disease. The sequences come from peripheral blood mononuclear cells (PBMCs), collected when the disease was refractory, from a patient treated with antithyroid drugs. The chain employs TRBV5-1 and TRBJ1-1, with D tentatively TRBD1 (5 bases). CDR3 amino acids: CASSISGNVNTEAFF. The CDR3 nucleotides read TGCGCCAGCAGCATCTCAGGGAATGTGAACACTGAAGCTTTCTTT.